This is a list of T cell receptor beta chains from one sample in a study of metastatic and nonmetastatic thyroid tumors. TCRdb re-called the PCR reads with MiXCR. This sample yields tens of thousands of clones, of which about an eighth are seen a single time; around 10% belongs to the top ten. Sequencing used blood. The receptors shown here come from a female donor with papillary thyroid cancer or a benign thyroid nodule (not recorded which). Some clones in this sample may be carry-over from other donors' samples. Each CDR3 is given with its conserved first and last residue.

V	length	J	CDR3
TRBV20-1	12	TRBJ2-1	CSAEATVHEQFF
TRBV25-1	15	TRBJ2-3	CASSGTGKRTDTQYF
TRBV4-2	13	TRBJ2-7	CASSGDVAGEQYF
TRBV28	18	TRBJ2-2	CASSLNLGRGMRPGELFF
TRBV7-2	14	TRBJ1-1	CASSFRRGGTEAFF
TRBV20-1	14	TRBJ1-5	CSASGTDSNQPQHF
TRBV6-2/TRBV6-3	12	TRBJ2-5	CASSIPQETQYF
TRBV28	15	TRBJ1-5	CASSSNRGINQPQHF
TRBV9	17	TRBJ2-1	CASSVGGWASGYNEQFF
TRBV4-3	15	TRBJ2-7	CASSQGGLAGVEQYF
TRBV9	14	TRBJ2-2	CASSVGVGSRELFF
TRBV30	11	TRBJ1-2	CAWSGQYGYTF
TRBV19	14	TRBJ1-5	CASSRPDSNQPQHF
TRBV28	15	TRBJ2-7	CASSFFSGGSYEQYF
TRBV7-2	14	TRBJ2-3	CASSSFGSTDTQYF
TRBV9	18	TRBJ2-1	CASSVAPDGLAGVNEQFF
TRBV5-4	13	TRBJ1-4	CASSLYGAEKLFF
TRBV3-1	14	TRBJ2-1	CASSQVEGRAEQFF
TRBV10-3	14	TRBJ1-1	CAISRDTLNTEAFF
TRBV4-3	17	TRBJ1-2	CASSQDLKTPIVYGYTF
TRBV19	15	TRBJ2-2	CASIGQGVTTGELFF
TRBV9	16	TRBJ2-1	CASSVAASVIYNEQFF
TRBV4-1	15	TRBJ2-7	CASSLLQGTTYEQYF
TRBV11-2	14	TRBJ2-1	CASSLDGPLYEQFF
TRBV27	15	TRBJ2-3	CASSSLGGRRDTQYF
TRBV6-1	15	TRBJ1-4	CASRPTTGPNEKLFF
TRBV27	15	TRBJ2-5	CASSLTRQDQETQYF
TRBV19	15	TRBJ1-5	CASSIGGYSNQPQHF
TRBV19	14	TRBJ2-1	CASRGGGRDNEQFF
TRBV9	13	TRBJ1-1	CASSAGVNTEAFF
TRBV5-1	17	TRBJ1-3	CASSSEAGHFSGNTIYF
TRBV7-3	13	TRBJ1-1	CASSLGQGTEAFF
TRBV6-6	15	TRBJ2-2	CASSYKPRGTGELFF
TRBV6-1	15	TRBJ2-7	CASSDDRVNYYEQYF
TRBV4-3	15	TRBJ1-1	CASSQDGDIYTEAFF
TRBV7-2	16	TRBJ1-3	CASSLVRADSGNTIYF
TRBV28	16	TRBJ1-1	CASRAWDGSMNTEAFF
TRBV6-1	14	TRBJ2-7	CASRAGTGAYEQYF
TRBV19	13	TRBJ2-7	CASSIGASYEQYF
TRBV24-1	14	TRBJ1-1	CATSDLSGSTGAFF
TRBV28	13	TRBJ2-7	CASSPGTGYEQYF
TRBV6-1	13	TRBJ1-1	CASSRSGVPEAFF
TRBV9	15	TRBJ1-1	CASSLPGTGLSEAFF
TRBV28	18	TRBJ2-1	CASSLAGLVLLGYDEQFF
TRBV5-6	13	TRBJ2-7	CTSSLEQRGEQYF
TRBV7-3	12	TRBJ1-1	CASSLVGGMAFF
TRBV30	15	TRBJ2-2	CAWSVRFGATGELFF
TRBV14	15	TRBJ1-2	CASSRPRDRDYGYTF
TRBV11-1	15	TRBJ1-2	CASSFDRVSNYGYTF
TRBV15	16	TRBJ2-7	CATSRGNIGHRQEQYF
TRBV7-8	12	TRBJ1-6	CASTEPPSPLHF
TRBV14	13	TRBJ2-7	CASSHGTVYEQYF
TRBV5-8	14	TRBJ2-3	CASSLEEGTDTQYF
TRBV20-1	11	TRBJ1-1	CSAPRGFEAFF
TRBV2	14	TRBJ1-1	CASRVQGFFTEAFF
TRBV6-1	14	TRBJ2-5	CASIWSGLQETHYF
TRBV5-6	15	TRBJ2-3	CASSYSGTGPDTQYF
TRBV9	16	TRBJ2-1	CASSVAGTGIINEQFF
TRBV20-1	14	TRBJ2-7	CSASGRPQGFEQYF